The 5 T cell receptor beta chains listed next were all sequenced from one sample in a study of response to subunit inactivated influenza vaccine. TCRdb processed the RT-PCR reads anew with MiXCR; each CDR3 protein has one entry. This sample has about 780,000 distinct CDR3 sequences; approximately 17% occur once, and the top ten carry 11%. Sequences were derived from PBMCs from blood, sampled 5 to 6 days after vaccination. The receptor source for this set is a man aged 45-65 years who received an inactivated influenza vaccine.

There are many counts of this clonotype. At one end the junction does not follow the germline gene, possibly because of a read error. CDR3 residues: CASSLGQRNNEQFF. The CDR3 coding sequence is TGTGCCAGCAGCTTAGGGCAGCGCAACAATGAGCAGTTCTTC. The chain combines TRBV5-1 with TRBJ2-1; D gene unclear. The V gene's germline CDR1 is SGHRS and CDR2 YFSETQ. The CDR3 extends over 14 amino acids.

At least ten counts were recorded for this clonotype. The genes are TRBV12-3 or TRBV12-4 and TRBJ2-7, with TRBD2 identical over 8 bases. J gave up 2 bases and V 0 bases, and 0 bases lay outside the gene matches. This CDR3 contains 14 residues. CDR3: CASSLALAAYEQYF. The CDR3 DNA follows: TGTGCCAGCAGTTTAGCACTAGCGGCCTACGAGCAGTACTTC.

CDR3 DNA sequence: TGCAGTGCTAGAGATGAGGCGGGAGCTCACTACAATGAGCAGTTCTTC. This codes for CSARDEAGAHYNEQFF. V usage is TRBV20-1 and J usage is TRBJ2-1, with 7 bases that match TRBD2. The CDR3 is 16 amino acids. V trimming: 0 bases; J trimming: 3 bases; junction bases outside the gene matches: 8. CDR1 is DFQATT and CDR2 is SNEGSKA in the germline V gene (reference sequence).

J is TRBJ2-2 and V is TRBV9; D ambiguous. Trimming cost V 0 bases and J 7 bases, with 7 bases left between them. The germline gives CDR1 SGDLS, CDR2 YYNGEE. The CDR3 consists of 13 residues. CDR3 sequence: CASSVGKDGELFF. For the CDR3, the DNA is TGTGCCAGCAGCGTAGGCAAGGACGGGGAGCTGTTTTTT.

The genes are TRBV7-9 and TRBJ2-1; possibly TRBD1 for D (6 bases). The CDR3 has 12 residues. Germline-derived CDR1 and CDR2 are SEHNR and FQNEAQ (reference sequence). Trimming shortened V by 5 bases and J by 6 bases, and 8 bases separated the two germline ends. The CDR3 DNA reads TGTGCCAGCAGCCAGGGGAGCAATGAGCAGTTCTTC. This sequence encodes CASSQGSNEQFF.